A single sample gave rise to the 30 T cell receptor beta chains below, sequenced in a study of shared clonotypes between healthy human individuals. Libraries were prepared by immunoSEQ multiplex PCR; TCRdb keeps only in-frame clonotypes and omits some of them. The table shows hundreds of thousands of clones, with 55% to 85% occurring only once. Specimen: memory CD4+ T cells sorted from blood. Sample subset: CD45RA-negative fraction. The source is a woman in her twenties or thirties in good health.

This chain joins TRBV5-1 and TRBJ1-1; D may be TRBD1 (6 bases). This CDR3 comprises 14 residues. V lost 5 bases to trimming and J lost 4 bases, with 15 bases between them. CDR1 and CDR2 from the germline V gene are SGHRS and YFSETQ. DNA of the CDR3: TGCGCCAGCAGTGGCGGGGGCCCGACCACTGAAGCTTTCTTT. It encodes CASSGGGPTTEAFF.

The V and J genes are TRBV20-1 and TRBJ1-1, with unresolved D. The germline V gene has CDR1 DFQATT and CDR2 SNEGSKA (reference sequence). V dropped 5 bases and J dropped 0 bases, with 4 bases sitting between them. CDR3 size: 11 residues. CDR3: CSALMNTEAFF. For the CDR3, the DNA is TGCAGTGCTTTGATGAACACTGAAGCTTTCTTT.

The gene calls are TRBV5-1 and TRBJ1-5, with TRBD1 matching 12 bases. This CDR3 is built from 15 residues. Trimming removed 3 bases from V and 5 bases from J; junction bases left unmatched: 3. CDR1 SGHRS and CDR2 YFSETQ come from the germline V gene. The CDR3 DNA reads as TGCGCCAGCAGCTGGGGGACAGGGGGCTATCAGCCCCAGCATTTT. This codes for CASSWGTGGYQPQHF.

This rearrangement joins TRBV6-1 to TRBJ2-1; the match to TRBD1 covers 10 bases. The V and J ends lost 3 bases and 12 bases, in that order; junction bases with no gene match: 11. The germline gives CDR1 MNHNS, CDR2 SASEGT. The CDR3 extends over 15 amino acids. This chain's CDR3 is CASSDPGQGLFAQFF. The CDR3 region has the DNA TGTGCCAGCAGTGACCCGGGACAGGGGCTGTTCGCGCAGTTCTTC.

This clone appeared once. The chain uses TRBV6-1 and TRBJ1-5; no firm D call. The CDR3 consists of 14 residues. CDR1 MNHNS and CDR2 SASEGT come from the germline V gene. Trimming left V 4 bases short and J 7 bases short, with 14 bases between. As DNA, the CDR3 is TGTGCCAGCAGTGGTTGGGCGCTCGACCAGCCCCAGCATTTT. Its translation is CASSGWALDQPQHF.

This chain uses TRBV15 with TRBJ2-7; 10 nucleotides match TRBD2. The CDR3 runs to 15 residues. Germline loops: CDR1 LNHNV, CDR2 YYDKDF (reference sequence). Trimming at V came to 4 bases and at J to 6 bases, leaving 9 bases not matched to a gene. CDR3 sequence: CATSTRASGSGEQYF. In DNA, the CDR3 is TGTGCCACCAGCACCAGGGCTAGCGGGAGCGGCGAGCAGTACTTC.

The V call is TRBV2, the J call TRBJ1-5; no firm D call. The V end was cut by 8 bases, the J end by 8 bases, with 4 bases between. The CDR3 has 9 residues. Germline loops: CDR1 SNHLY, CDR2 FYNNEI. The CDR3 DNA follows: TGTGCCAGCGGGAAGCCCCAGCATTTT. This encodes CASGKPQHF. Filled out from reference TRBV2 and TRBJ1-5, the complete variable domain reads EPEVTQTPSHQVTQMGQEVILRCVPISNHLYFYWYRQILGQKVEFLVSFYNNEISEKSEIFDDQFSVERPDGSNFTLKIRSTKLEDSAMYFCASGKPQHFGDGTRLSIL.

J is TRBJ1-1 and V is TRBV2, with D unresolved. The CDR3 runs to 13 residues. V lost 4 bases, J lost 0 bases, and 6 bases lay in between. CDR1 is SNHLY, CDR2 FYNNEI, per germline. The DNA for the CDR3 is TGTGCCAGCAGTGGCGGGCTGAACACTGAAGCTTTCTTT. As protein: CASSGGLNTEAFF.

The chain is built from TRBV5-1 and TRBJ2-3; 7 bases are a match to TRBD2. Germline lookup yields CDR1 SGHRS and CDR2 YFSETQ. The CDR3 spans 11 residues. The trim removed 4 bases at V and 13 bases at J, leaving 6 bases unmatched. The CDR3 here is CASSETSSKYF. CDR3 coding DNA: TGCGCCAGCAGCGAGACTAGCTCTAAGTATTTT.

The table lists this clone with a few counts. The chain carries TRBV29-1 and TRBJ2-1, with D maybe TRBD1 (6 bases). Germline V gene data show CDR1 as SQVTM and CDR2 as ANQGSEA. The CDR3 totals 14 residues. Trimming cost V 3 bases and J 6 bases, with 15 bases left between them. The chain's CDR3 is CSVEGASRGNEQFF. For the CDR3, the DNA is TGCAGCGTTGAGGGGGCTAGCAGGGGCAATGAGCAGTTCTTC.

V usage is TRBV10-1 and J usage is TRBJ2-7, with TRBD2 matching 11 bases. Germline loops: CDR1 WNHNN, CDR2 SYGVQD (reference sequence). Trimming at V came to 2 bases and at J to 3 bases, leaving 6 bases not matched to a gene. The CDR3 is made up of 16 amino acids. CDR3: CASSERPGLAVYEQYF. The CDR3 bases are TGCGCCAGCAGTGAGCGACCGGGACTAGCGGTCTACGAGCAGTACTTC.

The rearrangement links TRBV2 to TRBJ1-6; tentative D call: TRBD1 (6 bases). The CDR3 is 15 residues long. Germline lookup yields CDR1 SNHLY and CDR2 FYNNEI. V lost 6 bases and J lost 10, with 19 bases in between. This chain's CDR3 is CASRLQGSSGSPLHF. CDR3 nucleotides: TGTGCCAGCAGACTACAGGGATCGAGTGGGTCACCCCTCCACTTT.

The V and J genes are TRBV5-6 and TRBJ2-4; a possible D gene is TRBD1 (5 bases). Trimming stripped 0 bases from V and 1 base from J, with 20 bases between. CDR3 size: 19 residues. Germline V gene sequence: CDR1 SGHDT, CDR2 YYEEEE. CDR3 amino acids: CASSLGLWTTNGAKNIQYF. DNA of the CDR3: TGTGCCAGCAGCTTGGGCCTTTGGACAACGAATGGGGCCAAAAACATTCAGTACTTC.

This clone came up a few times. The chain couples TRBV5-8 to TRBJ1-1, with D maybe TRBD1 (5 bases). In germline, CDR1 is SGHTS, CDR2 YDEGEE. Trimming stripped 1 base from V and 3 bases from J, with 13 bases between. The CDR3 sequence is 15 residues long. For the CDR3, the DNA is TGTGCCAGCAGCTTGACCCGGGGCGCGCACACTGAAGCTTTCTTT. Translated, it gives CASSLTRGAHTEAFF. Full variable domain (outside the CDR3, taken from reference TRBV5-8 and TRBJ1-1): EAGVTQSPTHLIKTRGQQATLRCSPISGHTSVYWYQQALGLGLQFLLWYDEGEERNRGNFPPRFSGRQFPNYSSELNVNALELEDSALYLCASSLTRGAHTEAFFGQGTRLTVV.

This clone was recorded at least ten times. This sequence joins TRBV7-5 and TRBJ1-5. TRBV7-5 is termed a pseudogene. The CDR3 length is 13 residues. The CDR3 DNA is TGTGTCAGAAGCTTAAGGGCCAATCAGCCCCAGCATTTT. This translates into CVRSLRANQPQHF.

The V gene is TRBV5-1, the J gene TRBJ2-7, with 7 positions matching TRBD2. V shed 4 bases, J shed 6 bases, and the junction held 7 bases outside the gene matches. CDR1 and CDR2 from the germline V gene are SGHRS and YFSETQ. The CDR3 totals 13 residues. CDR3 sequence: CASSIRREGEQYF. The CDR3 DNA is TGCGCCAGCAGCATCCGAAGGGAGGGCGAGCAGTACTTC.

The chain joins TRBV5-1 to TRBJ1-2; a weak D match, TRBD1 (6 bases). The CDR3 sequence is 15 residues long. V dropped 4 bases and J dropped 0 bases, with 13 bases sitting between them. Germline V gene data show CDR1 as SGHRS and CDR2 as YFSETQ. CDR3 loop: CASSPYRAANYGYTF. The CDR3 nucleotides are TGCGCCAGCAGCCCATACAGGGCAGCTAACTATGGCTACACCTTC.

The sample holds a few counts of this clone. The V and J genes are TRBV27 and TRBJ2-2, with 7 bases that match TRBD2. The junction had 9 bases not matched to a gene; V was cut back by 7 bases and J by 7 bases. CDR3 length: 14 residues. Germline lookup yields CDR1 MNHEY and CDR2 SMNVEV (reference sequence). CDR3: CASMVRGTIGELFF. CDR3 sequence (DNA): TGTGCCAGCATGGTGCGGGGGACGATCGGGGAGCTGTTTTTT.

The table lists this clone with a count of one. CDR3 protein: CSAGRSYEQYF. CDR3 bases: TGCAGTGCTGGACGCTCTTACGAGCAGTACTTC. The chain joins TRBV20-1 to TRBJ2-7, with D unresolved. The CDR3 is 11 amino acids. From germline, CDR1 is DFQATT and CDR2 SNEGSKA (reference sequence). The ends were cut back, 5 bases at V and 4 bases at J, with 9 bases in the middle.

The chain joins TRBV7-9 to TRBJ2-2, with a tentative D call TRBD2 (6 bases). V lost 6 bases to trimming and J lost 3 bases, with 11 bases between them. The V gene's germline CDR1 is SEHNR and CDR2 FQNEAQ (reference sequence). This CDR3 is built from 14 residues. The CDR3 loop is CASSSGSHTGELFF. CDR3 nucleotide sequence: TGTGCCAGCAGTTCCGGGAGCCACACCGGGGAGCTGTTTTTT.

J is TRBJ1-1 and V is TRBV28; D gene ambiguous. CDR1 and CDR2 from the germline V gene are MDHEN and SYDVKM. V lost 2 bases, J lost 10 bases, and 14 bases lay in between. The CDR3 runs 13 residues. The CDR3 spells CASSLDYGKRAFF. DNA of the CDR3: TGTGCCAGCAGTTTAGATTATGGGAAGAGAGCTTTCTTT.

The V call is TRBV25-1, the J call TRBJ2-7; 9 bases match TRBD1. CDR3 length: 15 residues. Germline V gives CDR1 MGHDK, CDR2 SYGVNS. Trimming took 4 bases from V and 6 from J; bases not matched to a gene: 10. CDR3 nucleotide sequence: TGTGCCAGCAGTGCGGGGACAGGGAGTGTCCTCGAGCAGTACTTC. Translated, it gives CASSAGTGSVLEQYF.

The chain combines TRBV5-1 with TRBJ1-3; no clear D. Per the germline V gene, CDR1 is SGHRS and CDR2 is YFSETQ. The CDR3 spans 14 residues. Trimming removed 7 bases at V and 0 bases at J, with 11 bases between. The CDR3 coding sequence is TGCGCCAGCTCGATACAGCCCTCTGGAAACACCATATATTTT. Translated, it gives CASSIQPSGNTIYF.

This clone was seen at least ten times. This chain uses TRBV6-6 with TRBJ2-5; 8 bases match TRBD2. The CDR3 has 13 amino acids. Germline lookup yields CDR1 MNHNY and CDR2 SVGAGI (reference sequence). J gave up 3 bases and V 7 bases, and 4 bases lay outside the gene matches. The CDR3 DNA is TGTGCCAGCACCACGGGGGGGAAAGAGACCCAGTACTTC. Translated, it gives CASTTGGKETQYF.

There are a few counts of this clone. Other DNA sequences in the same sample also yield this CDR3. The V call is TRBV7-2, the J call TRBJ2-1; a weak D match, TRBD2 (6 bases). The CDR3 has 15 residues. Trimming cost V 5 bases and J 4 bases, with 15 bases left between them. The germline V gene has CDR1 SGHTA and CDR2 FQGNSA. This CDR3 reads CASSLGTRAYNEQFF. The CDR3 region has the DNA TGTGCCAGCAGCCTTGGGACTCGGGCTTACAATGAGCAGTTCTTC. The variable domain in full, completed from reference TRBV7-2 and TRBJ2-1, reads GAGVSQSPSNKVTEKGKDVELRCDPISGHTALYWYRQSLGQGLEFLIYFQGNSAPDKSGLPSDRFSAERTGGSVSTLTIQRTQQEDSAVYLCASSLGTRAYNEQFFGPGTRLTVL.

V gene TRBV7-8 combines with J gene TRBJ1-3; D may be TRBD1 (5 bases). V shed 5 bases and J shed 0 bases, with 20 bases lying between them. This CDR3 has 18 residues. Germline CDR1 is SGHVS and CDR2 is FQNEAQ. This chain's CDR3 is CASSPTGGFPSSGNTIYF. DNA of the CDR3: TGTGCCAGCAGCCCCACGGGGGGGTTCCCCTCCTCTGGAAACACCATATATTTT.

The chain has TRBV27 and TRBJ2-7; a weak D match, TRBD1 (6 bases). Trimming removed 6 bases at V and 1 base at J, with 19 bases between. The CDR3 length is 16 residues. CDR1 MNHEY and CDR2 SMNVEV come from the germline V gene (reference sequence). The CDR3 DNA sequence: TGTGCCAGCAGCCCCAATCGCCGGGACAAATCCTACGAGCAGTACTTC. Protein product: CASSPNRRDKSYEQYF.

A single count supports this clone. The CDR3 DNA is TGTGCCTGGAGTCTCGCTCTTCCCTCCTACAATGAGCAGTTCTTC. Protein: CAWSLALPSYNEQFF. The chain recombines TRBV30 with TRBJ2-1; D gene ambiguous. From germline, CDR1 is GTSNPN and CDR2 SVGIG (reference sequence). The CDR3 has 15 residues. Trimming stripped 2 bases from V and 0 bases from J, with 11 bases between.

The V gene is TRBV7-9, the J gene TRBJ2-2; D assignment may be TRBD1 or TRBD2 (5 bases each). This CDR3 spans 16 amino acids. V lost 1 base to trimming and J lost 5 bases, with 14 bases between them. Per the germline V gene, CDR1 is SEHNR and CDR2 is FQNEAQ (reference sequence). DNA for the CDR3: TGTGCCAGCAGCTTAGATCGGGGCGGGTATACCGGGGAGCTGTTTTTT. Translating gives CASSLDRGGYTGELFF.

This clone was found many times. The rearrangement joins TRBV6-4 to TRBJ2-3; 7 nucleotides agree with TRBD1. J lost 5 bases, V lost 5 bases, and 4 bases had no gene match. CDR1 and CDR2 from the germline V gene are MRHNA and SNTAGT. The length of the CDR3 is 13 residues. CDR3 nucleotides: TGTGCCAGCAGTACAGGGGCCGGAGATACGCAGTATTTT. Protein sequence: CASSTGAGDTQYF.